The sample holds a few counts of the clone carrying this T cell receptor beta chain. CDR1 is LNHDA, CDR2 SQIVND, per germline (reference sequence). CDR3 length equals 14 residues. Unmatched junction bases numbered 3, after V lost 10 bases and J lost 1 base. The data belong to a study of cytomegalovirus exposure and HLA in healthy donors. The study ran its PCR with 60 Vbeta and 13 Jbeta primers. Sequencing was performed with immunoSEQ multiplex PCR; in TCRdb, only in-frame clones are kept and a portion is missing. The table includes fewer than 90,000 clones, 76% detected once. This chain joins TRBV19 and TRBJ2-1; 11 bases map to TRBD2. The sample comprised PBMCs. This receptor was identified in a male donor in good health and CMV-seronegative. The chain's CDR3 is CAIAGGPSYNEQFF. The DNA of the CDR3 is TGTGCCATAGCGGGGGGGCCGTCCTACAATGAGCAGTTCTTC. The full variable domain, its missing parts supplied by reference TRBV19 and TRBJ2-1, is DGGITQSPKYLFRKEGQNVTLSCEQNLNHDAMYWYRQDPGQGLRLIYYSQIVNDFQKGDIAEGYSVSREKKESFPLTVTSAQKNPTAFYLCAIAGGPSYNEQFFGPGTRLTVL.